Shown below are 12 T cell receptor beta chains from a single sample sequenced in a study of blood T cell repertoires in COVID-19. Assay: immunoSEQ multiplex PCR; the TCRdb copy retains only in-frame clones and omits some. This table holds approximately 270,000 clones, about 90% found once. The material sequenced was PBMCs or T cells enriched from blood (not recorded which). The receptors stem from a woman aged 60-75 years who had recovered from COVID-19.

V gene TRBV28 combines with J gene TRBJ1-5; 10 nucleotides agree with TRBD1. Germline values: CDR1 MDHEN, CDR2 SYDVKM. V dropped 6 bases and J dropped 1; count of bases not matched to a gene: 3. This CDR3 has 15 amino acids. CDR3 coding DNA: TGTGCCAGCAGGGGGACAGGGGAGAGCAATCAGCCCCAGCATTTT. It yields the protein CASRGTGESNQPQHF.

This sequence joins TRBV28 and TRBJ1-2, with D possibly matching TRBD1 (5 bases). CDR3 length: 12 residues. Per the germline V gene, CDR1 is MDHEN and CDR2 is SYDVKM. CDR3 amino acids: CGSDTSRGGYTF. CDR3 bases: TGTGGATCGGACACCAGCCGGGGGGGCTACACCTTC.

V and J are TRBV7-8 and TRBJ1-5; 9 nucleotides agree with TRBD1. Germline V gene lookup returns CDR1 SGHVS and CDR2 FQNEAQ. The CDR3 spans 14 residues. The V segment lost 5 bases and the J segment 7 bases; nucleotides outside the gene matches: 6. The CDR3 sequence: CASSVQGAGQPQHF. DNA for the CDR3: TGTGCCAGCAGCGTACAGGGGGCTGGACAGCCCCAGCATTTT.

This clone has a single count. This chain uses TRBV5-8 with TRBJ1-5; 9 bases agree with TRBD1. The CDR3 loop spans 14 amino acids. CDR1 SGHTS and CDR2 YDEGEE come from the germline V gene. Losses at the gene ends were 4 bases for V and 7 bases for J; bases not matched to a gene: 6. The CDR3 reads CASSRDRVDQPQHF. CDR3 sequence (DNA): TGTGCCAGCAGCAGGGACAGGGTTGACCAGCCCCAGCATTTT.

This chain connects TRBV28 to TRBJ1-5; D is ambiguous. Germline CDR1 MDHEN, CDR2 SYDVKM. The V and J ends lost 2 bases and 8 bases respectively, with 10 bases between them. The CDR3 runs 13 residues. The CDR3 DNA reads as TGTGCCAGCAGTTTAGAGGTTTGGAAGCCCCAGCATTTT. Protein product: CASSLEVWKPQHF.

The J gene is TRBJ1-1, the V gene TRBV11-3; tentatively, D is TRBD1 (6 bases). Germline loops: CDR1 SGHNT, CDR2 YENEEA. CDR3 length equals 14 residues. Trimming shortened V by 6 bases and J by 11 bases, and 22 bases separated the two germline ends. Here the CDR3 reads CASSPRQAYGGAFF. The CDR3 DNA reads TGTGCCAGCAGTCCCCGACAGGCTTACGGTGGGGCTTTCTTT.

Of note for this clone: A junction end diverges from the germline sequence, so it may reflect a read error. The V and J genes are TRBV6-1 and TRBJ1-2; TRBD1 is a possible D gene (5 bases). CDR1 and CDR2 from the germline V gene are MNHNS and SASEGT. The CDR3 loop spans 14 amino acids. CDR3 loop: CASIELPAGNGYTF. For the CDR3, the DNA is TGTGCCAGCATTGAATTGCCGGCAGGGAATGGCTACACCTTC.

The V call is TRBV19, the J call TRBJ2-3; unclear D gene. Germline V gene data show CDR1 as LNHDA and CDR2 as SQIVND (reference sequence). The V and J ends lost 8 bases and 4 bases respectively, with 10 bases between them. The length of the CDR3 is 12 residues. The CDR3 loop reads CASSSRSDTQYF. CDR3 nucleotide sequence: TGTGCCAGTTCTAGTCGGTCAGATACGCAGTATTTT.

CDR3 sequence: CASSETPNLAGGSDTQYF. The CDR3 DNA sequence: TGTGCCAGCAGTGAAACCCCCAATTTAGCGGGGGGGTCAGATACGCAGTATTTT. V is TRBV6-1 and J is TRBJ2-3; 11 bases line up with TRBD2. The CDR3 totals 18 residues. V lost 2 bases and J lost 4; bases outside the gene matches: 11. Germline V lookup: CDR1 MNHNS, CDR2 SASEGT.

The V call is TRBV5-1, the J call TRBJ1-3; no reliable D call. V shed 1 base and J shed 0 bases, with 11 bases lying between them. This CDR3 contains 16 residues. Germline V gene lookup returns CDR1 SGHRS and CDR2 YFSETQ. For the CDR3, the DNA is TGCGCCAGCAGCTTGTACCTCGGGATCTCTGGAAACACCATATATTTT. It yields the protein CASSLYLGISGNTIYF. Variable domain in full (rest from reference TRBV5-1 and TRBJ1-3): KAGVTQTPRYLIKTRGQQVTLSCSPISGHRSVSWYQQTPGQGLQFLFEYFSETQRNKGNFPGRFSGRQFSNSRSEMNVSTLELGDSALYLCASSLYLGISGNTIYFGEGSWLTVV.

J is TRBJ2-1 and V is TRBV19; TRBD1 is a possible D gene (6 bases). Germline-derived CDR1 and CDR2 are LNHDA and SQIVND (reference sequence). The CDR3 is 13 residues long. The V and J ends lost 6 bases and 3 bases respectively, with 9 bases between them. In DNA, the CDR3 is TGTGCCAGTAGGCGACAGGACTACAATGAGCAGTTCTTC. This gives the protein CASRRQDYNEQFF.

The chain couples TRBV11-3 to TRBJ2-5; D is undetermined. CDR1 and CDR2 (germline): SGHNT, YENEEA. V was shortened by 1 base and J by 4 bases, with 7 bases between the two germline ends. The CDR3 loop spans 13 amino acids. CDR3: CASSLGLRETQYF. CDR3 DNA sequence: TGTGCCAGCAGCTTAGGGTTGAGAGAGACCCAGTACTTC.